This is a list of T cell receptor beta chains from one sample in a study of shared clonotypes between healthy human individuals. This table comes from immunoSEQ multiplex PCR, and its TCRdb copy is limited to in-frame clones, with some not included. The sample lists under 650,000 clones; almost 97% were seen once. The specimen sequenced was naive CD4+ T cells sorted from blood. Receptors were obtained from a woman younger than 45 in good health. CDR3s include the opening cysteine and the closing phenylalanine or tryptophan.

j_gene	v_gene	len	CDR3aa
TRBJ2-3	TRBV28	15	CASSFRQGGTDTQYF
TRBJ2-2	TRBV5-1	12	CASNRNTGELFF
TRBJ1-1	TRBV6-5	13	CASSYKDNTEAFF
TRBJ2-5	TRBV7-3	14	CASSLQGWEETQYF
TRBJ2-1	TRBV2	14	CASNRVRSYNEQFF
TRBJ1-2	TRBV19	15	CASSADRDQQDGYTF
TRBJ1-2	TRBV28	16	CASSFLTGERNYGYTF
TRBJ1-4	TRBV7-2	16	CASSPRPAATNEKLFF
TRBJ1-5	TRBV27	12	CASSLLGQPQHF
NA	TRBV15	17	CATSRARLLALEVEQYF
TRBJ2-4	TRBV18	12	CASSPQGDIQYF
TRBJ1-1	TRBV5-1	15	CASSLGVSVMTEAFF
TRBJ1-5	TRBV6-6	14	CASSYSGGNQPQHF
NA	TRBV25-1	11	CASSEYGEQYF